The rows below give T cell receptor beta chains drawn from one sample of a study of blood T cell repertoires in COVID-19. Here immunoSEQ multiplex PCR was the method, and the copy in TCRdb shows in-frame clones only, minus some. This repertoire shows more than 60,000 clones, under 85% found once; its top ten account for approximately 12%. Source material: peripheral blood. These receptors all come from a middle-aged man with COVID-19, enrolled during active disease. Each CDR3 is given with its conserved first and last residue. The D gene is left open where the match is weak. Clone size appears in some rows only: once, few, many, or a class for an expanded clone.

clone_size	v_call	j_call	d_call	cdr3_nt	cdr3_aa
once	TRBV5-1	TRBJ1-1	-	TGCGCCAGCAGCCCGTCGACAGGTTTGGGCACTGAAGCTTTCTTT	CASSPSTGLGTEAFF
-	TRBV7-2	TRBJ2-1	TRBD1	TGTGCCAGCAGCTTAGGGACAGGGAGGCAAAATGAGCAGTTCTTC	CASSLGTGRQNEQFF
-	TRBV4-3	TRBJ1-4	-	TGCGCCAGCAGCCAAGGGCAGGGTCGAGAAAAACTGTTTTTT	CASSQGQGREKLFF
-	TRBV10-2	TRBJ1-1	-	TGCGCCAGCAGTCCCCCCAGGAACACTGAAGCTTTCTTT	CASSPPRNTEAFF
-	TRBV7-9	TRBJ2-7	-	TGTGCCAGCAGCTTAGAAGGGCAGCGAGGGATCCCACAGTACTTC	CASSLEGQRGIPQYF
-	TRBV4-2	TRBJ2-5	-	TGTGCCAGCAGCCGACCGGAATCTAGGGGAGAGACCCAGTACTTC	CASSRPESRGETQYF
once	TRBV10-1	TRBJ1-5	TRBD1	TGCGCCAGCAGTGACGGGGACAGGGAATTCAATCAGCCCCAGCATTTT	CASSDGDREFNQPQHF
-	TRBV7-2	TRBJ2-2	TRBD2	TGTGCCAGCAGCTTCGCTAGCGGGGGGGTCGGGGAGCTGTTTTTT	CASSFASGGVGELFF
-	TRBV19	TRBJ2-6	-	TGTGCCAGTAAATCAGTTATGGCCTTCCCATCTGGGGCCAACGTCCTGACTTTC	CASKSVMAFPSGANVLTF
-	TRBV24-1	TRBJ2-2	TRBD2	TGTGCCACCAGTTCCGGGGGGGAGACCGGGGAGCTGTTTTTT	CATSSGGETGELFF
-	TRBV7-2	TRBJ2-1	TRBD2	TGTGCCAGCAGCACCCTAGCGGGGGGATACAATGAGCAGTTCTTC	CASSTLAGGYNEQFF
-	TRBV6-5	TRBJ1-4	TRBD1	TGTGCCAGCAGTTCAACAGGGGGCTGGGCTAATGAAAAACTGTTTTTT	CASSSTGGWANEKLFF
-	TRBV2	TRBJ1-2	-	TGTGCCAGGATGGGGGCCGTAGCCCGTGGCTACACCTTC	CARMGAVARGYTF
-	TRBV7-9	TRBJ2-1	-	TGTGCCAGCAGCTCAATACAGGGTGTCTACAATGAGCAGTTCTTC	CASSSIQGVYNEQFF
-	TRBV7-2	TRBJ2-2	TRBD2	TGTGCCAGTAGACTAGCGGGGGCCTCGAACACCGGGGAGCTGTTTTTT	CASRLAGASNTGELFF
-	TRBV7-9	TRBJ2-1	-	TGTGCCAGCAGCTTCTTCGGGGGAGGGGGCAATGAGCAGTTCTTC	CASSFFGGGGNEQFF
-	TRBV5-6	TRBJ2-5	-	TGTGCCAGCAGCCCTGACTCTGCGACCCAGTACTTC	CASSPDSATQYF
few	TRBV5-1	TRBJ2-5	-	TGCGCCAGCAGCTTAGGGACTGGGGAGACCCAGTACTTC	CASSLGTGETQYF
-	TRBV4-1	TRBJ2-2	TRBD1	TGCGCCAGCAGCCAGCCCGACAGGGGAGGCGGGGAGCTGTTTTTT	CASSQPDRGGGELFF
-	TRBV24-1	TRBJ1-2	-	TGTGCCACCAGTGATTTGTCTTTTGAGGGCCTTAACTTC	CATSDLSFEGLNF
few	TRBV13	TRBJ1-3	-	TGTGCCAGCAGCTTATTGAGTTTGCGGGCTAGGGGGTCTGGAAACACCATATATTTT	CASSLLSLRARGSGNTIYF
-	TRBV9	TRBJ2-7	-	TGTGCCAGCAGCCCCCCGCAGGGGAGCTGGCAGTACTTC	CASSPPQGSWQYF
-	TRBV7-2	TRBJ2-7	-	TGTGCCAGCAGCTTAACGGGGGAGTCGATGTACGAGCAGTACTTC	CASSLTGESMYEQYF
-	TRBV7-9	TRBJ2-1	TRBD1	TGTGCCAGCAGCGTGGACAGGGAATGGGGTGAGCAGTTCTTC	CASSVDREWGEQFF
-	TRBV5-1	TRBJ2-7	-	TGCGCCAGCAGCTCCCAGGGCTACGAGCAGTACTTC	CASSSQGYEQYF
-	TRBV6-5	TRBJ1-1	-	TGTGCCAGCAGTAAAAAACAGCGGCGTGAAGCTTTCTTT	CASSKKQRREAFF
-	TRBV27	TRBJ2-7	-	TGTGCCAGCAGTTTACAAGCCTACTACGAGCAGTACTTC	CASSLQAYYEQYF
-	TRBV4-1	TRBJ1-2	TRBD1	TGCGCCAGCAGCCAAGAGACAGGGGGCGCTGGTGGCTACACCTTC	CASSQETGGAGGYTF
-	TRBV5-1	TRBJ1-6	-	TGCGCCAGCAGCTCCCCTAGCTCACCCCTCCACTTT	CASSSPSSPLHF
-	TRBV7-2	TRBJ1-3	TRBD1	TGTGCCAGCAGCCCCTGGACAGGGGGCTCTGGAAACACCATATATTTT	CASSPWTGGSGNTIYF
-	TRBV5-1	TRBJ2-2	TRBD2	TGCGCCAGCAGCCAGGGACTAGCGGGGGCTATGAACACCGGGGAGCTGTTTTTT	CASSQGLAGAMNTGELFF
once	TRBV7-2	TRBJ2-5	TRBD2	TGTGCCAGCAGCTTAGCCCGGGGGGGAAAAGAGACCCAGTACTTC	CASSLARGGKETQYF
many	TRBV5-6	TRBJ2-7	TRBD1	TGTGCCAGCAGCTTGGGACAGGGGGGGACCTACGAGCAGTACTTC	CASSLGQGGTYEQYF
-	TRBV6-5	TRBJ2-7	-	TGTGCCAGCAGTTCTGACAGAACCTCCTACGAGCAGTACTTC	CASSSDRTSYEQYF
-	TRBV9	TRBJ2-3	TRBD1	TGTGCCAGCAGCAAGACGACAGGGGGCTCCACAGATACGCAGTATTTT	CASSKTTGGSTDTQYF
-	TRBV11-2	TRBJ1-4	-	TGTGCCAGCAGCTCTCCCCAGGGGCGAAATGAAAAACTGTTTTTT	CASSSPQGRNEKLFF
-	TRBV19	TRBJ2-5	TRBD2	TGTGCCAGTAGTATCTCTGGACTAGCGGGGATGCAGGAGACCCAGTACTTC	CASSISGLAGMQETQYF
-	TRBV6-2/TRBV6-3	TRBJ1-1	-	TGTGCCAGCAGTTCAGCAGTGTGGCAGGGAGGGACTGAAGCTTTCTTT	CASSSAVWQGGTEAFF
-	TRBV12-5	TRBJ1-1	-	TGTGCTAGTGCCCTGAGTCGGGGTGAAGCTTTCTTT	CASALSRGEAFF
-	TRBV29-1	TRBJ2-7	TRBD1	TGCAGCGTTCTGGACAGGGGGCCGTTGAGTCTTTACGAGCAGTACTTC	CSVLDRGPLSLYEQYF
-	TRBV3-1/TRBV3-2	TRBJ2-5	-	TGTGCCAGCAGCCCCTGGACACGCCAAGAGACCCAGTACTTC	CASSPWTRQETQYF
-	TRBV11-2	TRBJ2-7	-	TGTGCCAGCAGCTTTGGACACGTTTCCTACGAGCAGTACTTC	CASSFGHVSYEQYF
-	TRBV5-1	TRBJ2-3	TRBD2	TGCGCCAGCAGCGCGACCGGACTAGCGCCAGATACGCAGTATTTT	CASSATGLAPDTQYF
once	TRBV7-2	TRBJ1-1	-	TGTGCCAGCAGCTTACCCCATGTCACTGAAGCTTTCTTT	CASSLPHVTEAFF
-	TRBV27	TRBJ2-3	TRBD1	TGTGCCAGCAGTTCGCTACAGGGGGCAGTAGATACGCAGTATTTT	CASSSLQGAVDTQYF
-	TRBV5-1	TRBJ1-1	-	TGCGCCAGCAGCCCAGGCAGGGGCGGGACTGAAGCTTTCTTT	CASSPGRGGTEAFF
-	TRBV20-1	TRBJ2-3	-	TGCAGTGCTAGTAGCCCCGGAGATACGCAGTATTTT	CSASSPGDTQYF
-	TRBV4-2	TRBJ2-2	TRBD1	TGTGCCAGCAGCCCCCTAACCGGGACAGACCCCACCGGGGAGCTGTTTTTT	CASSPLTGTDPTGELFF
-	TRBV19	TRBJ2-3	-	TGTGCCAGTCGCCTGAAAGACGGGGGAGATACGCAGTATTTT	CASRLKDGGDTQYF